Listed here are 9 T cell receptor beta chains from one sample, sequenced in a study of PD-L1 blockade in urothelial cancer. Generated by immunoSEQ multiplex PCR, the TCRdb table keeps only in-frame clones and is missing some. The sample holds approximately 83,000 clones, approximately 82% seen once. Time point here: peripheral blood 6 weeks after treatment start. This sample comprised PBMCs, obtained around atezolizumab (anti-PD-L1) treatment. The receptors stem from a man aged 65 to 85 with urothelial cancer.

The chain joins TRBV10-2 to TRBJ1-5; D is uncertain. The CDR3 runs to 12 residues. From germline, CDR1 is WSHSY and CDR2 SAAADI. Trimming left V 4 bases short and J 1 base short, with 2 bases between. The CDR3 region is CASSVSNQPQHF. The CDR3 region has the DNA TGCGCCAGCAGTGTAAGCAATCAGCCCCAGCATTTT.

The chain couples TRBV7-2 to TRBJ1-2; D is unresolved. Trimming stripped 2 bases from V and 0 bases from J, with 13 bases between. The CDR3 has 16 amino acids. CDR1 and CDR2 from the germline V gene are SGHTA and FQGNSA. The CDR3 DNA follows: TGTGCCAGCAGCTTAAACGGAGCCTCCTCTAACTATGGCTACACCTTC. Its translation is CASSLNGASSNYGYTF.

The CDR3 nucleotides are TGCGCCAGCAGCGGGACAGGGGGCAGGGGCTACACCTTC. Its translation: CASSGTGGRGYTF. The V call is TRBV5-1, the J call TRBJ1-2; 12 bases are shared with TRBD1. The V segment lost 4 bases and the J segment 8 bases; nucleotides outside the gene matches: 3. The CDR3 is made up of 13 amino acids. In germline, CDR1 is SGHRS, CDR2 YFSETQ.

The rearrangement joins TRBV19 to TRBJ2-2, with TRBD1 as a possible D gene (5 bases). CDR1 is LNHDA and CDR2 is SQIVND in the germline V gene (reference sequence). Trimming left V 8 bases short and J 0 bases short, with 13 bases between. This CDR3 spans 15 amino acids. The chain's CDR3 is CASLGHYANTGELFF. The CDR3 DNA sequence: TGTGCCAGTTTAGGACACTACGCGAACACCGGGGAGCTGTTTTTT.

The genes are TRBV4-3 and TRBJ2-3; no clear D gene. The CDR3 extends over 14 amino acids. V was pared by 0 bases and J by 0 bases, with 4 bases between. Germline assignment: CDR1 LGHNA and CDR2 YSLEER. The CDR3 is CASSQDLSTDTQYF. The DNA for the CDR3 is TGCGCCAGCAGCCAAGATCTGAGCACAGATACGCAGTATTTT.

The rearrangement joins TRBV2 to TRBJ2-7; D might be TRBD1 (6 bases). Between the trimmed V and J ends, which lost 11 bases and 0 bases, there was a span of 14 bases. This CDR3 spans 13 amino acids. Germline values: CDR1 SNHLY, CDR2 FYNNEI. The CDR3 nucleotides read TGTGCCCGAGGGGACAAGAGCTCCTACGAGCAGTACTTC. This gives the protein CARGDKSSYEQYF.

In this sample, this clone turned up a few times. The chain is built from TRBV6-1 and TRBJ2-7; D gene unclear. Looked up from germline, CDR1 is MNHNS and CDR2 is SASEGT. The CDR3 is 13 residues long. V gave up 8 bases and J gave up 0 bases, with 11 bases separating them. CDR3 in DNA: TGTGCCAGCCAGAGGATTTCCTCCTACGAGCAGTACTTC. Translation: CASQRISSYEQYF.

The chain combines TRBV7-2 with TRBJ2-2; the match to TRBD2 covers 14 bases. Germline V gives CDR1 SGHTA, CDR2 FQGNSA. V was clipped by 1 base and J by 3 bases; unmatched bases: 4. This CDR3 is 18 amino acids long. The CDR3 nucleotides read TGTGCCAGCAGCTTAGGGGGGACTAGCGGGAGATACACCGGGGAGCTGTTTTTT. Amino acid sequence: CASSLGGTSGRYTGELFF.

This clone was seen repeatedly, ten times or more. CDR3 nucleotides: TGTGCCAGCAGCTCAGGGTTCATAAACACTGAAGCTTTCTTT. This encodes CASSSGFINTEAFF. The chain combines TRBV5-5 with TRBJ1-1; possible D gene TRBD1, 5 bases. The germline gives CDR1 SGHKS, CDR2 YYEKEE (reference sequence). The CDR3 length is 14 residues. The germline V and J ends were trimmed by 3 bases and 2 bases, with 11 bases remaining between them.